The rows below give T cell receptor beta chains drawn from one sample of a study of regulatory T cells in long-lasting Graves disease. TCRdb reprocessed the multiplex PCR reads via MiXCR and lists one record per CDR3 protein. The repertoire holds about 530,000 distinct CDR3 sequences, with 16% as singletons. Separately, the same data were catalogued under a study of T cells in Graves' hyperthyroidism and ophthalmopathy.

The sample here was peripheral blood mononuclear cells (PBMCs), taken at new diagnosis, from a patient treated with antithyroid drugs. The origin of the receptors is a woman aged 35-60 years with Graves disease. CDR3s include the opening cysteine and the closing phenylalanine or tryptophan. Each record gives: V gene, J gene, clone size, D gene, CDR3 protein, CDR3 DNA. D genes are given only for firm matches. Size is omitted from some rows. Given values are once, few, many or a class for expanded clones.

TRBV28	TRBJ1-1	NA	NA	CASNLPAVMNTEAFF	TGTGCCAGCAATCTCCCGGCCGTTATGAACACTGAAGCTTTCTTT
TRBV3-1	TRBJ1-1	many	TRBD1	CASSQTGGVTEAFF	TGTGCCAGCAGCCAAACAGGGGGAGTCACTGAAGCTTTCTTT
TRBV28	TRBJ1-2	NA	TRBD1	CASSKRQGPRTFNYGYTF	TGTGCCAGCAGTAAACGACAGGGCCCACGAACTTTTAACTATGGCTACACCTTC
TRBV2	TRBJ2-3	many	NA	CASRVQGGTDTQYF	TGTGCCAGCAGGGTACAGGGTGGCACAGATACGCAGTATTTT
TRBV2	TRBJ2-5	few	NA	CASERSQAHQETQYF	TGTGCCAGCGAGCGCTCACAAGCTCATCAAGAGACCCAGTACTTC
TRBV2	TRBJ2-1	many	NA	CASSAIGAGSNEQFF	TGTGCCAGCAGCGCCATAGGGGCAGGAAGCAATGAGCAGTTCTTC
TRBV19	TRBJ1-6	NA	NA	CASKEAGNNSPLHF	TGTGCCAGTAAGGAGGCAGGGAATAATTCACCCCTCCACTTT
TRBV11-2	TRBJ2-1	NA	NA	CASSLAGAGAFDEQFF	TGTGCCAGCAGCTTAGCGGGGGCGGGGGCATTTGATGAGCAGTTCTTC
TRBV11-1	TRBJ1-4	many	NA	CASRFTGTGNEKLFF	TGTGCCAGCAGATTCACCGGGACGGGGAATGAAAAACTGTTTTTT
TRBV2	TRBJ2-1	NA	NA	CASRSSYNEQFF	TGTGCCAGCCGGAGCTCCTACAATGAGCAGTTCTTC
TRBV5-4	TRBJ2-7	NA	TRBD1	CASSSRDRGNEQYF	TGTGCCAGCAGCTCCCGGGACAGGGGGAACGAGCAGTACTTC
TRBV3-1	TRBJ1-2	NA	NA	CASGNRMNYGYTF	TGTGCCAGCGGTAATAGGATGAACTATGGCTACACCTTC
TRBV7-2	TRBJ2-7	many	TRBD1	CASRTGAGLSGEQYF	TGTGCCAGCAGAACAGGGGCCGGCCTGTCGGGTGAGCAGTACTTC
TRBV3-1	TRBJ2-1	many	NA	CASSQDELLGGYNEQFF	TGTGCCAGCAGCCAAGATGAGCTATTAGGCGGCTACAATGAGCAGTTCTTC
TRBV27	TRBJ2-7	few	NA	CASSLKGGSSYEQYF	TGTGCCAGCAGTTTAAAGGGCGGCAGCTCCTACGAGCAGTACTTC
TRBV19	TRBJ1-1	many	TRBD1	CASSSPWTGKNTEAFF	TGTGCCAGTAGTAGCCCATGGACAGGAAAGAACACTGAAGCTTTCTTT
TRBV12-3/TRBV12-4	TRBJ2-2	many	NA	CASSPLGVNTGELFF	TGTGCCAGCAGTCCCCTAGGCGTAAACACCGGGGAGCTGTTTTTT
TRBV20-1	TRBJ2-1	many	NA	CSAKGEGQSSYNEQFF	TGCAGTGCTAAGGGGGAGGGACAGAGCTCCTACAATGAGCAGTTCTTC
TRBV5-6	TRBJ2-2	few	TRBD1	CASSFRDRVPGELFF	TGTGCCAGCAGCTTCCGGGACAGGGTCCCCGGGGAGCTGTTTTTT
TRBV7-9	TRBJ2-3	many	NA	CASSSMSGQGTDTQYF	TGTGCCAGCAGCTCGATGTCGGGACAAGGCACAGATACGCAGTATTTT
TRBV6-1	TRBJ1-3	many	NA	CASSESVGSGNTIYF	TGTGCCAGCAGTGAAAGCGTGGGGTCTGGAAACACCATATATTTT
TRBV19	TRBJ2-4	few	TRBD1	CASSRDRGSGNIQYF	TGTGCCAGTAGTCGCGACAGGGGGTCTGGCAACATTCAGTACTTC
TRBV12-3/TRBV12-4	TRBJ2-5	NA	NA	CAGQLTEIPYQETQYF	TGTGCCGGACAGCTCACCGAGATACCTTACCAAGAGACCCAGTACTTC
TRBV10-3	TRBJ2-7	few	TRBD2	CAISDPAVAGGSYEQYF	TGTGCCATCAGTGATCCCGCGGTAGCGGGGGGCTCCTACGAGCAGTACTTC
TRBV10-3	TRBJ1-1	NA	NA	CVISKGQEATEAFF	TGTGTCATCAGTAAGGGTCAAGAGGCTACTGAAGCTTTCTTT
TRBV6-2/TRBV6-3	TRBJ1-2	many	NA	CASSYSSGGYTF	TGTGCCAGCAGTTACTCCAGTGGAGGCTACACCTTC
TRBV4-1	TRBJ2-7	few	NA	CASSQRSNGDYEQYF	TGCGCCAGCAGCCAACGGTCCAATGGGGACTACGAGCAGTACTTC
TRBV20-1	TRBJ2-3	NA	TRBD1	CSARDSDRSTDTQYF	TGCAGTGCTAGAGATTCGGACAGGAGCACAGATACGCAGTATTTT
TRBV11-3	TRBJ2-1	NA	TRBD2	CASSLVGTSGGNNEQFF	TGTGCCAGCAGCTTAGTAGGGACTAGCGGGGGCAACAATGAGCAGTTCTTC
TRBV4-1	TRBJ1-5	NA	NA	CASSQDAGGDQPQHF	TGCGCCAGCAGCCAAGACGCGGGGGGCGATCAGCCCCAGCATTTT
TRBV6-2/TRBV6-3	TRBJ1-2	NA	NA	CASSYSEQESYGYTF	TGTGCCAGCAGTTACTCGGAACAGGAATCTTATGGCTACACCTTC
TRBV3-1	TRBJ2-1	NA	NA	CASSRGRGNEQFF	TGTGCCAGCAGCCGGGGCAGGGGTAATGAGCAGTTCTTC
TRBV27	TRBJ2-7	many	TRBD1	CASSSKGASLYEQYF	TGTGCCAGCAGTTCAAAGGGGGCCTCCCTCTACGAGCAGTACTTC
TRBV6-1	TRBJ2-2	NA	TRBD2	CASKAGAKTGELFF	TGTGCCAGCAAAGCGGGAGCCAAGACCGGGGAGCTGTTTTTT
TRBV5-1	TRBJ2-7	NA	TRBD2	CASSPGISGVSYEQYF	TGCGCCAGCAGCCCGGGGATTAGCGGGGTTTCCTACGAGCAGTACTTC
TRBV5-1	TRBJ2-5	NA	TRBD1	CASSYLGTGGLETQYF	TGCGCCAGCAGCTATCTAGGGACAGGGGGCTTAGAGACCCAGTACTTC
TRBV18	TRBJ1-1	NA	TRBD1	CASSPTGDVRGTEAFF	TGTGCCAGCTCACCCACAGGGGACGTACGGGGCACTGAAGCTTTCTTT
TRBV11-2	TRBJ2-5	few	NA	CASSSRGQGGLETQYF	TGTGCCAGCAGCTCCCGGGGGCAGGGGGGCCTAGAGACCCAGTACTTC
TRBV10-2	TRBJ2-7	NA	NA	CASLASAFSYEQYF	TGCGCCAGCTTAGCTAGCGCGTTCTCCTACGAGCAGTACTTC
TRBV12-3/TRBV12-4	TRBJ1-1	many	TRBD1	CASRNPGTVNTEAFF	TGTGCCAGCAGAAACCCTGGGACAGTGAACACTGAAGCTTTCTTT
TRBV12-3/TRBV12-4	TRBJ2-6	NA	TRBD2	CASSLYGGASSGANVLTF	TGTGCCAGCAGTCTGTACGGGGGGGCAAGCTCTGGGGCCAACGTCCTGACTTTC
TRBV7-9	TRBJ1-6	NA	NA	CASSPTLGSPLHF	TGTGCCAGCAGCCCGACACTGGGTTCACCCCTCCACTTT
TRBV7-8	TRBJ1-6	NA	TRBD1	CASSFKLGQTNNSPLHF	TGTGCCAGCAGCTTTAAACTGGGACAGACTAATAATTCACCCCTCCACTTT
TRBV7-9	TRBJ2-7	many	NA	CASSLGNTYEQYF	TGTGCCAGCAGCTTAGGGAACACCTACGAGCAGTACTTC